The rows below give T cell receptor beta chains drawn from one sample of a study of blood T cell repertoires in COVID-19. Clones were read by immunoSEQ multiplex PCR, and TCRdb kept only the in-frame ones, dropping some. The table lists 260,000 or so clones, about 80% of them singletons, with 8.6% in the top ten. Sequences were obtained from peripheral blood. Every receptor here comes from a human donor in a cohort sampled during active COVID-19. Each CDR3 is given without its conserved first and last residue. Some rows have no size entry. The others give once, few or many, or a class for an expanded clone.

V	J	size	CDR3
TRBV7-2	TRBJ2-2	few	ASSASNTGELF
TRBV19	TRBJ1-5	few	ASRKQGPMDQPQH
TRBV14	TRBJ1-1	few	ASRDRLAEAF
TRBV6-1	TRBJ1-3	NA	ASSEFQGYSGNTIY
TRBV5-1	TRBJ2-7	NA	ASSFLAGGPDEQY
TRBV3-1/TRBV3-2	TRBJ2-4	NA	ASSHGTGQAKNIQY
TRBV7-8	TRBJ2-2	NA	ASSPRLNTGELF
TRBV5-1	TRBJ1-4	NA	ASSLKSPGPSANEKLF
TRBV10-3	TRBJ2-1	many	AISLGGEQF
TRBV7-2	TRBJ2-2	NA	ASSFLAGSGELF
TRBV12-3/TRBV12-4	TRBJ1-1	NA	ASSAGVWTEAF
TRBV15	TRBJ2-1	once	ATSRDQGVGSGGPNSYNEQF
TRBV5-1	TRBJ2-5	NA	ASSLKGGSLWTSEQETQY
TRBV5-1	TRBJ1-5	NA	ASSFGTGSSNQPQH
TRBV6-2/TRBV6-3	TRBJ2-1	NA	ASSYSRETRDNEQF
TRBV5-6	TRBJ2-5	NA	ASSSGSSGETQY
TRBV28	TRBJ2-2	NA	ASSSILGGLRTGELF
TRBV3-1/TRBV3-2	TRBJ2-1	NA	ASSSLRNNEQF
TRBV6-5	TRBJ2-4	NA	ATRQGRNIQY
TRBV10-3	TRBJ2-7	NA	AISEPGLAGGYEQY
TRBV5-6	TRBJ1-1	NA	ASSLDRLNTEAF
TRBV28	TRBJ1-1	once	ASSFSGSMNTEAF
TRBV21-1	TRBJ2-2	NA	ASSKSPGLLFTGELF